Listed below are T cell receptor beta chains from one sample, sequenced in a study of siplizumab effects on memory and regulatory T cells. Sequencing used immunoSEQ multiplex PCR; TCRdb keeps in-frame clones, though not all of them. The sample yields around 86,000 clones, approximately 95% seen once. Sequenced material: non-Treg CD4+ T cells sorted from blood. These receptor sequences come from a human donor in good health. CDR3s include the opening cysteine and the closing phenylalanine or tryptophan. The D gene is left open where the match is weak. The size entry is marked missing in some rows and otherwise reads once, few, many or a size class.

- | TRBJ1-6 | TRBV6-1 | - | CASSEGAGYNSPLHF | TGTGCCAGCAGTGAAGGGGCGGGTTATAATTCACCCCTCCACTTT
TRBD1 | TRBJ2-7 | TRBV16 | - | CASSQSLGQGKPYEQYF | TGTGCCAGCAGCCAATCTCTGGGACAGGGTAAACCTTACGAGCAGTACTTC
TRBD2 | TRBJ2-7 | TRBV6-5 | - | CASRTTSGTTYEQYF | TGTGCCAGCAGGACGACTAGCGGAACTACCTACGAGCAGTACTTC
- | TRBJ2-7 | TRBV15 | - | CATSSRASYEQYF | TGTGCCACCAGCTCCCGGGCCTCCTACGAGCAGTACTTC
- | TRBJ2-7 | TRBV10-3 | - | CAISESLANSYEQYF | TGTGCCATCAGTGAGTCCCTAGCCAACTCCTACGAGCAGTACTTC
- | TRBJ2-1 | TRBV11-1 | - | CASSRRGSYNVGEQFF | TGTGCCAGCAGCCGCAGGGGATCTTACAATGTCGGGGAGCAGTTCTTC
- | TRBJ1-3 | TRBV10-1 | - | CASSASAGNTIYF | TGCGCCAGCAGTGCGTCGGCTGGAAACACCATATATTTT
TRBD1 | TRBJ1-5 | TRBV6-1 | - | CASSEVARGRDQPQHF | TGTGCCAGCAGTGAAGTAGCCAGGGGGAGGGATCAGCCCCAGCATTTT
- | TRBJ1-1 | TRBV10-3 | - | CAITTTSNTEAFF | TGTGCCATCACCACGACATCGAACACTGAAGCTTTCTTT
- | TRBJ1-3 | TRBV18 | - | CASSPPVGDSSGNTIYF | TGTGCCAGCTCACCACCCGTCGGAGACAGCTCTGGAAACACCATATATTTT
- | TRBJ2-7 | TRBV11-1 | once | CASSSGSYEQYF | TGTGCCAGCAGCTCGGGGTCCTACGAGCAGTACTTC
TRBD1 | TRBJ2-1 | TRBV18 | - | CASSGVGGSEQFF | TGTGCCAGCTCCGGGGTAGGGGGCAGTGAGCAGTTCTTC
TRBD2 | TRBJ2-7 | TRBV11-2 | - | CASRYTSGGMYEQYF | TGTGCCAGCAGGTACACTAGCGGGGGGATGTACGAGCAGTACTTC
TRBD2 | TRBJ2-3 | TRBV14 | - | CASSHNPGGGSDTQYF | TGTGCCAGCAGCCACAACCCGGGAGGGGGGTCAGATACGCAGTATTTT
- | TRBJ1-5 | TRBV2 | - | CASNSGRNFQPQHF | TGTGCCAGCAATTCAGGGCGCAATTTTCAGCCCCAGCATTTT
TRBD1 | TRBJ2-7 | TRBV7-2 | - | CASSPGQGGEQYF | TGTGCCAGCAGTCCTGGACAGGGGGGCGAGCAGTACTTC
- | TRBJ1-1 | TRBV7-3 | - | CASSLTSAGVNTEAFF | TGTGCCAGCAGCTTAACCTCGGCAGGGGTTAACACTGAAGCTTTCTTT
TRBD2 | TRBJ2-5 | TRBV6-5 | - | CASSPSTSGRETQYF | TGTGCCAGCAGTCCCTCGACTAGCGGGAGAGAGACCCAGTACTTC
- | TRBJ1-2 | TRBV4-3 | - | CASSQDDSRATGYTF | TGCGCCAGCAGCCAAGATGATTCTAGGGCGACGGGCTACACCTTC
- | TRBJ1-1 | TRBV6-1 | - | CASSQSRSNTEAFF | TGTGCCAGCAGCCAATCGAGATCGAACACTGAAGCTTTCTTT
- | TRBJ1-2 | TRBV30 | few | CAWSVRSSAFNYGYTF | TGTGCCTGGAGTGTAAGGTCTTCTGCTTTTAACTATGGCTACACCTTC
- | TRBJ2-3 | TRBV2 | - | CASTEGPLRPSDTQYF | TGTGCCAGCACAGAGGGGCCCCTCCGGCCGTCAGATACGCAGTATTTT
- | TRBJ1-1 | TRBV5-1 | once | CASSLDVGRGTEAFF | TGCGCCAGCAGCTTGGACGTCGGCCGGGGCACTGAAGCTTTCTTT
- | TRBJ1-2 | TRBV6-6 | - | CASSKAPGQYGYTF | TGTGCCAGCAGTAAAGCACCCGGACAGTATGGCTACACCTTC
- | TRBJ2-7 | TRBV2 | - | CASSRTGTPTYEQYF | TGTGCCAGCAGTCGAACCGGGACTCCAACCTACGAGCAGTACTTC
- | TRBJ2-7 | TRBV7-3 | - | CASSPPGQPYEQYF | TGTGCCAGCAGCCCGCCGGGACAACCCTACGAGCAGTACTTC
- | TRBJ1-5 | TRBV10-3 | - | CAISGSHINQPQHF | TGTGCCATCAGTGGCTCGCACATCAATCAGCCCCAGCATTTT
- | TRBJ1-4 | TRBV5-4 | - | CASSPGGVNEKLFF | TGTGCCAGCAGCCCCGGGGGCGTTAATGAAAAACTGTTTTTT
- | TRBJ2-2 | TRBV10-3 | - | CAITMIPEGGELFF | TGTGCCATCACTATGATCCCAGAGGGCGGGGAGCTGTTTTTT
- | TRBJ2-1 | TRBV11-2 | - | CASSVRPPGSSYNEQFF | TGTGCCAGCAGTGTCCGTCCGCCGGGCTCAAGCTACAATGAGCAGTTCTTC
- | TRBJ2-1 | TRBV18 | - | CASSQGSEQFF | TGTGCCAGCTCACAAGGGAGTGAGCAGTTCTTC
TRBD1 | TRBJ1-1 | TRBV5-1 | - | CASSLGTGVNTEAFF | TGCGCCAGCAGCTTGGGGACAGGGGTCAACACTGAAGCTTTCTTT
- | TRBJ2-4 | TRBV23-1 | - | CASNLRRLRAKNIQYF | TGCGCCAGCAATCTAAGGAGACTCCGAGCCAAAAACATTCAGTACTTC
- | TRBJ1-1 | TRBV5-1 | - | CASSEDRLNTEAFF | TGCGCCAGCAGCGAAGACAGACTGAACACTGAAGCTTTCTTT
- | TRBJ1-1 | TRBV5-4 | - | CASSAYAGNTEAFF | TGTGCCAGCAGCGCCTATGCGGGGAACACTGAAGCTTTCTTT
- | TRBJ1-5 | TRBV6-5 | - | CASSRGGSGPQHF | TGTGCCAGCAGTCGGGGGGGCAGTGGACCCCAGCATTTT
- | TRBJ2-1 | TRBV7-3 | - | CASSLFPSPNEQFF | TGTGCCAGCAGCTTATTTCCTAGCCCCAATGAGCAGTTCTTC
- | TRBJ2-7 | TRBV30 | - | CAWSAFAGALLDEQYF | TGTGCCTGGAGTGCCTTTGCGGGGGCCCTTCTCGACGAGCAGTACTTC
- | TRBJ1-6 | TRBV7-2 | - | CASSFTNYGPPLHF | TGTGCCAGCAGCTTTACCAACTACGGACCACCCCTCCACTTT
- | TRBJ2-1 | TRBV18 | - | CASSATPGTSVYNEQFF | TGTGCCAGCTCAGCGACCCCCGGGACTTCTGTATACAATGAGCAGTTCTTC
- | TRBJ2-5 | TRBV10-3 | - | CAISDGVQETQYF | TGTGCCATCAGTGATGGGGTCCAAGAGACCCAGTACTTC
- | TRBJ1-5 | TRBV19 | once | CASRLGGNQPQHF | TGTGCCAGTAGGTTAGGCGGCAATCAGCCCCAGCATTTT
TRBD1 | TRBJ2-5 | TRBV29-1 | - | CSVSDRGLQETQYF | TGCAGCGTCTCGGACAGGGGTCTACAAGAGACCCAGTACTTC
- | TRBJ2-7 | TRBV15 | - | CASASWGAYEQYF | TGTGCCAGCGCGTCCTGGGGAGCCTACGAGCAGTACTTC
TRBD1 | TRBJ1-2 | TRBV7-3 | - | CASSQGQKYGYTF | TGTGCCAGCAGCCAGGGACAGAAATATGGCTACACCTTC
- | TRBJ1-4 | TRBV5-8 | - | CASTPGSPGGANEKLFF | TGTGCCAGCACCCCGGGTTCTCCCGGTGGGGCTAATGAAAAACTGTTTTTT
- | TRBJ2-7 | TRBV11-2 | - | CASSLAAGEQYF | TGTGCCAGCAGCCTGGCTGCGGGGGAGCAGTACTTC
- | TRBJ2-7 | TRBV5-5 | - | CASSLGLPQVGYEQYF | TGTGCCAGCAGCCTCGGCCTCCCCCAGGTAGGGTACGAGCAGTACTTC
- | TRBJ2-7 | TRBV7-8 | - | CASSLDLATVYEQYF | TGTGCCAGCAGCTTAGATCTAGCCACCGTTTACGAGCAGTACTTC
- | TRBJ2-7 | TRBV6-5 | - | CASSAPGWGREQYF | TGTGCCAGCAGTGCCCCCGGTTGGGGTCGCGAGCAGTACTTC
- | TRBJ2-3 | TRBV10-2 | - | CASTRGGTDTQYF | TGCGCCAGCACCCGCGGGGGCACAGATACGCAGTATTTT
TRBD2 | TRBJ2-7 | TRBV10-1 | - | CASSVGRGYEQYF | TGCGCCAGCAGTGTCGGGAGGGGCTACGAGCAGTACTTC